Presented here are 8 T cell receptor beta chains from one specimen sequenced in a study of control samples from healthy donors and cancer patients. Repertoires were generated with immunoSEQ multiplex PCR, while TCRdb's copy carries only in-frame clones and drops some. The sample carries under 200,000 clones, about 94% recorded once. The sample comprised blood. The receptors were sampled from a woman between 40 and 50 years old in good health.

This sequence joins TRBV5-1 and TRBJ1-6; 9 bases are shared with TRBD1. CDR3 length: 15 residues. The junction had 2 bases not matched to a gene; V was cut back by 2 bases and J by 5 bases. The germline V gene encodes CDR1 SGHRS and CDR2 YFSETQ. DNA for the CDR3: TGCGCCAGCAGCTTCCGACAGGGGGATAATTCACCCCTCCACTTT. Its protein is CASSFRQGDNSPLHF.

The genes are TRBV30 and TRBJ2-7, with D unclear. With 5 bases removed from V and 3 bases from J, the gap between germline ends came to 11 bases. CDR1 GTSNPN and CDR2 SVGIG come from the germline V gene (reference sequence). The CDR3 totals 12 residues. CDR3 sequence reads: CAWSGFFYEQYF. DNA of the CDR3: TGTGCCTGGTCAGGCTTTTTCTACGAGCAGTACTTC.

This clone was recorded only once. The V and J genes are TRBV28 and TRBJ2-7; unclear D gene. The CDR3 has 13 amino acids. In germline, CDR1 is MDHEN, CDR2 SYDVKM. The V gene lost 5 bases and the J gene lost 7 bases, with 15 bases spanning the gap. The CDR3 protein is CASSPPAIGEQYF. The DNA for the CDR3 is TGTGCCAGCAGTCCCCCGGCCATTGGAGAGCAGTACTTC.

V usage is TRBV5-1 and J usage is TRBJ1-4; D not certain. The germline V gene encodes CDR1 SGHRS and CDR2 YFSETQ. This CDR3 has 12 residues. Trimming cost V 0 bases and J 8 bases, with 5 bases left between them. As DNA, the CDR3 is TGCGCCAGCAGCTTGGACGGGGAAAAACTGTTTTTT. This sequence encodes CASSLDGEKLFF.

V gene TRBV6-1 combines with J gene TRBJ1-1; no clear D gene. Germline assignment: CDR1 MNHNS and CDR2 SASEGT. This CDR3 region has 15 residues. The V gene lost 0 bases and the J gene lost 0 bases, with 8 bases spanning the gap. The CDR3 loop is CASSEAAEVNTEAFF. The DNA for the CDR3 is TGTGCCAGCAGTGAAGCCGCCGAGGTGAACACTGAAGCTTTCTTT.

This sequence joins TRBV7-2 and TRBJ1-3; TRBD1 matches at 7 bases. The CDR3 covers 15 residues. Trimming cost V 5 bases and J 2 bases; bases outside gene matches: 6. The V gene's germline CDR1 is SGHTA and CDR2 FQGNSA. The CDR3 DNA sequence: TGTGCCAGCAGCCAATTCGGGACAGCTGGAAACACCATATATTTT. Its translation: CASSQFGTAGNTIYF.

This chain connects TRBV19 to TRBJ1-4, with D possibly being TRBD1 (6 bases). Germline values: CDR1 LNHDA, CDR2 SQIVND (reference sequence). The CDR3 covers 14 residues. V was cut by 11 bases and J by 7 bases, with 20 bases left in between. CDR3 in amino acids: CASKQDSVSEKLFF. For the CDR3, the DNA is TGTGCCTCCAAACAGGACAGTGTTAGTGAAAAACTGTTTTTT.

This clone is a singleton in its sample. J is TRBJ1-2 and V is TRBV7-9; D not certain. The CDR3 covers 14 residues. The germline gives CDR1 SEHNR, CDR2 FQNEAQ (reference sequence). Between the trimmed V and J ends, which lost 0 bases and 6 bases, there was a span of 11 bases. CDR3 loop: CASSLALRVDGYTF. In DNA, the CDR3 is TGTGCCAGCAGCTTAGCGCTGAGGGTTGATGGCTACACCTTC.